Given below is one TCR beta chain in context. Its antigen remains unidentified. As defined, naive CD8 cells were CD45RO-negative and positively selected for CCR7, with terminally differentiated effector memory CD45RA+ cells excluded. TCRdb's table, derived via immunoSEQ multiplex PCR, lists solely in-frame clones and lacks some. The sample records around 700,000 clones, about 90% being singletons. The sample comes from a study of shared clonotypes between healthy human individuals. Notes on the study in general: Represented diversity (both genetic and exposure-history) was limited by the small number of donors.

V lost 0 bases to trimming and J lost 2 bases; unmatched junction nucleotides: 10. Germline values: CDR1 MGHRA, CDR2 YSYEKL. The CDR3 consists of 17 residues. The rearrangement joins TRBV4-1 to TRBJ2-7; 7 bases are shared with TRBD2. Sequencing was carried out using naive CD8+ T cells sorted from blood. The TCR comes from a man younger than 45 in good health. As DNA, the CDR3 is TGCGCCAGCAGCCAAGATAAGGGGCTAGCGGTGGCCTACGAGCAGTACTTC. Amino acid sequence: CASSQDKGLAVAYEQYF.